This T cell receptor beta chain was captured in a study of cytomegalovirus exposure and HLA in healthy donors. Study-level results: In a later analysis, V- and J-gene trimming of beta chains associated with a DCLRE1C missense variant, replicated independently.

On this clone: Antigen specificity is unknown.

Primers included in the PCR were 60 Vbeta and 13 Jbeta primers. Generated by immunoSEQ multiplex PCR, the TCRdb table keeps only in-frame clones and is missing some. The profile covers 80,000 or so clones, with 60% to 80% appearing a single time and around 7% taken by the ten largest. V gave up 6 bases and J gave up 4 bases; unmatched junction bases: 3. There are 14 residues in the CDR3. Germline V lookup: CDR1 SNHLY, CDR2 FYNNEI. The sequence was collected from a woman aged 40 to 50 in good health and CMV-seronegative. The chain has TRBV2 and TRBJ1-5; 10 bases are shared with TRBD1. Source material: PBMCs. The CDR3 protein is CASRPGQGNQPQHF. CDR3 nucleotide sequence: TGTGCCAGCAGGCCGGGACAGGGGAATCAGCCCCAGCATTTT.